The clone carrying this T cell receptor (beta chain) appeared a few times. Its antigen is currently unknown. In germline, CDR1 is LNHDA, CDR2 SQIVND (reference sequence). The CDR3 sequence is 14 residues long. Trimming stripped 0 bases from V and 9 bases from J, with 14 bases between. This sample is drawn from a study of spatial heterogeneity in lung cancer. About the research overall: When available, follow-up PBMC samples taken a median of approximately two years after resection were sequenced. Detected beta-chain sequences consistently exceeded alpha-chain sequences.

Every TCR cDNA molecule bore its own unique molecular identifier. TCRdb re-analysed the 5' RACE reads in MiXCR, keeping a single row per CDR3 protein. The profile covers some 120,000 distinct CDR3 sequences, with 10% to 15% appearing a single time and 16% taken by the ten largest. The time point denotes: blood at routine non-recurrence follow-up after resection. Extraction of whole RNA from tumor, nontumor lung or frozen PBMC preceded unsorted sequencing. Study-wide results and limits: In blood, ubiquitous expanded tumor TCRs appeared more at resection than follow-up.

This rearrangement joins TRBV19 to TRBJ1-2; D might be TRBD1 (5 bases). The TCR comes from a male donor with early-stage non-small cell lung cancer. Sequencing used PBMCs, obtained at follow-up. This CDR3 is CASSIELHRSSYTF. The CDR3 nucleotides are TGTGCCAGTAGTATAGAATTGCACAGGTCGAGCTACACCTTC.